Listed below are T cell receptor beta chains from one sample, sequenced in a study of cytomegalovirus exposure and HLA in healthy donors. TCRdb's copy holds only in-frame clones and misses some; the assay was immunoSEQ multiplex PCR. The sample has almost 200,000 clones, roughly 80% seen once. What was sequenced was PBMCs. The receptors originated from a male donor in good health and CMV-seropositive. The conserved cysteine and the conserved F or W are not part of the CDR3 here.

J	V	CDR3
TRBJ2-7	TRBV5-4	ASGSGNSYEQY
TRBJ2-7	TRBV5-4	ASSQGTGGREQY
TRBJ1-1	TRBV6-4	ASSETRKTEAF
TRBJ2-7	TRBV19	ASSIGGQTVSYEQY
TRBJ2-3	TRBV9	ASSVAQGTDTQY
TRBJ2-1	TRBV9	ASSSHLLAVKGNEQF
TRBJ1-2	TRBV5-1	ASSLGGLPPWNYGYT
TRBJ2-7	TRBV5-1	ASSGGQGGDYEQY
TRBJ2-7	TRBV7-9	ASSPSPGQAFYEQY
TRBJ2-1	TRBV7-3	ASSPGTGRYNEQF
TRBJ1-3	TRBV28	ASRRTSSGNTIY
TRBJ2-1	TRBV6-4	ASLGVSSTLSSYNEQF
TRBJ1-5	TRBV2	ASRTENFQPQH
TRBJ2-5	TRBV7-6	ASSLEGAFTGWETQY
TRBJ2-7	TRBV9	ASSHTGENEQY
TRBJ1-1	TRBV2	ASNPGRVNTEAF
TRBJ1-2	TRBV6-6	ASSFLGQGPYGYT
TRBJ1-2	TRBV14	ASSPYRGASNYGYT
TRBJ2-4	TRBV14	ASSQDLVDIQY
TRBJ1-5	TRBV27	ASSRTGGNQPQH
TRBJ1-1	TRBV2	ASSRQGGETEAF
TRBJ2-7	TRBV12-2	ASRDPGQGVHEQY